A single sample gave rise to the 10 T cell receptor beta chains below, sequenced in a study of cytomegalovirus exposure and HLA in healthy donors. Amplification used 60 Vbeta primers and 13 Jbeta primers. Data came from immunoSEQ multiplex PCR; TCRdb stores just in-frame clones and leaves some out. In total, the table holds just over 40,000 clones. The source material was PBMCs. The receptors derive from a man aged 25-45 years in good health and CMV-seronegative.

The chain couples TRBV4-1 to TRBJ1-5, with D possibly matching TRBD1 (5 bases). The CDR3 covers 14 residues. The V gene's germline CDR1 is MGHRA and CDR2 YSYEKL. The V and J ends lost 8 bases and 3 bases respectively, with 14 bases between them. CDR3 residues: CASGAASDNQPQHF. The DNA of the CDR3 is TGCGCCAGCGGGGCGGCCTCGGACAATCAGCCCCAGCATTTT.

The rearrangement links TRBV10-2 to TRBJ1-5; D is undetermined. CDR1 and CDR2 (germline): WSHSY, SAAADI. Trimming removed 2 bases at V and 7 bases at J, with 15 bases between. The CDR3 is 15 residues long. The DNA of the CDR3 is TGCGCCAGCAGTGAGATCGGGGTGTGGGGACAGCCCCAGCATTTT. Its protein is CASSEIGVWGQPQHF.

The chain has TRBV7-2 and TRBJ1-6, with unresolved D. V was clipped by 5 bases and J by 9 bases, with 8 bases between them. CDR3 length equals 12 residues. Germline V gene data show CDR1 as SGHTA and CDR2 as FQGNSA. The CDR3 region is CASSHEVSPLHF. CDR3 DNA: TGTGCCAGCAGCCATGAGGTTTCACCCCTCCACTTT.

The chain uses TRBV20-1 and TRBJ1-6; D is uncertain. The V end was cut by 3 bases, the J end by 10 bases, with 7 bases between. The CDR3 is 11 residues long. Germline V lookup: CDR1 DFQATT, CDR2 SNEGSKA (reference sequence). In DNA form, the CDR3 reads TGCAGTGCTAGCGTTGGCTCACCCCTCCACTTT. Translation gives CSASVGSPLHF.

This sequence joins TRBV5-4 and TRBJ1-4, with unresolved D. The CDR3 extends over 14 amino acids. Germline CDR1 and CDR2: SGHNT and YYREEE (reference sequence). V was trimmed by 3 bases and J by 6 bases, leaving 12 bases between them. CDR3 sequence reads: CASSSGKGHEKLFF. The CDR3 nucleotides read TGTGCCAGCAGCTCCGGGAAAGGGCATGAAAAACTGTTTTTT. Variable domain in full (rest from reference TRBV5-4 and TRBJ1-4): ETGVTQSPTHLIKTRGQQVTLRCSSQSGHNTVSWYQQALGQGPQFIFQYYREEENGRGNFPPRFSGLQFPNYSSELNVNALELDDSALYLCASSSGKGHEKLFFGSGTQLSVL.

J is TRBJ1-4 and V is TRBV27, with D perhaps TRBD1 (5 bases). Per germline, CDR1 MNHEY and CDR2 SMNVEV (reference sequence). CDR3 size: 17 residues. Trimming pared 5 bases from V and 3 bases from J, leaving 19 bases between. CDR3 protein: CASSVRGGWQPNEKLFF. Written as DNA, the CDR3 is TGTGCCAGCAGTGTAAGGGGAGGTTGGCAGCCTAATGAAAAACTGTTTTTT.

The chain couples TRBV5-5 to TRBJ1-3, with D possibly matching TRBD1 (6 bases). Germline V gene data show CDR1 as SGHKS and CDR2 as YYEKEE (reference sequence). The CDR3 loop spans 15 amino acids. The V and J ends lost 4 bases and 0 bases respectively, with 11 bases between them. CDR3 DNA sequence: TGTGCCAGCAGCGACACAGGGAACTCTGGAAACACCATATATTTT. This encodes CASSDTGNSGNTIYF.

The J gene is TRBJ2-3, the V gene TRBV19; a weak D match, TRBD1 (6 bases). The CDR3 is made up of 18 amino acids. V lost 6 bases, J lost 2 bases, and 24 bases lay in between. The germline gives CDR1 LNHDA, CDR2 SQIVND (reference sequence). The DNA for the CDR3 is TGTGCCAGTAGCCCCTCTTCGTCCCGGGACATACACACAGATACGCAGTATTTT. The encoded protein is CASSPSSSRDIHTDTQYF.

The chain uses TRBV4-2 and TRBJ2-1; 7 bases are shared with TRBD2. The CDR3 spans 11 residues. Looked up from germline, CDR1 is LGHNA and CDR2 is YNFKEQ. The junction had 2 bases not matched to a gene; V was cut back by 5 bases and J by 10 bases. In nucleotides, the CDR3 is TGTGCCAGCAGCTCGGGACTAGAGCAGTTCTTC. Translated, it gives CASSSGLEQFF.

V and J are TRBV19 and TRBJ1-1, with 8 bases that match TRBD1. This CDR3 region has 15 residues. Germline trimming cut 6 bases from V and 4 bases from J; bases unmatched to any gene: 10. Germline V gene sequence: CDR1 LNHDA, CDR2 SQIVND (reference sequence). The CDR3 sequence: CASRDRVSRSTEAFF. The CDR3 coding sequence is TGTGCCAGTAGGGACAGGGTATCTCGGAGCACTGAAGCTTTCTTT.